A selection of T cell receptor beta chains follows, all from one sample in a study of CD8 T cells in Susac syndrome. Each CDR3 protein gets one entry after TCRdb re-called the immunoSEQ multiplex PCR reads with MiXCR. The sample yields 330,000 or so distinct CDR3 sequences, about 82% seen once. Source material: CD8+ T cells from PBMCs. These receptor sequences come from a human donor with multiple sclerosis. The CDR3 runs from the conserved cysteine through the conserved F or W. The order of the fields is CDR3 DNA, CDR3 protein, V gene, J gene, clone size, D gene. D genes are given only for firm matches. For some rows the clone size is stated as once, few or many, or as a class when expanded; others skip it.

CDR3nt: TGTGCCAGCAGCCACGGGACTGAGCAGTACTTC; CDR3aa: CASSHGTEQYF; v_gene: TRBV4-2; j_gene: TRBJ2-7; abundance: -; d_gene: -
CDR3nt: TGTGCCAGCAGCTTCGACAGGGGGCCAGGAAACACCATATATTTT; CDR3aa: CASSFDRGPGNTIYF; v_gene: TRBV5-6; j_gene: TRBJ1-3; abundance: -; d_gene: TRBD1
CDR3nt: TGTGCCAGCAAGCGGGAGCCCACAGATACGCAGTATTTT; CDR3aa: CASKREPTDTQYF; v_gene: TRBV5-4; j_gene: TRBJ2-3; abundance: -; d_gene: TRBD2
CDR3nt: TGTGCCAGCTCCACGCCGTTCTATGGCTACACCTTC; CDR3aa: CASSTPFYGYTF; v_gene: TRBV18; j_gene: TRBJ1-2; abundance: -; d_gene: -
CDR3nt: TGTGCCAGCAGCTTGGGGCCGGAAAACCTCTACGAGCAGTACTTC; CDR3aa: CASSLGPENLYEQYF; v_gene: TRBV7-2; j_gene: TRBJ2-7; abundance: -; d_gene: -
CDR3nt: TGTGCCAGCAGCCCGACGGGACTAGCGGGCCCCTCCTACAATGAGCAGTTCTTC; CDR3aa: CASSPTGLAGPSYNEQFF; v_gene: TRBV9; j_gene: TRBJ2-1; abundance: -; d_gene: TRBD2
CDR3nt: TGCGCCAGCAGCCAAGATATACGGGGCGGGAACTACGAGCAGTACTTC; CDR3aa: CASSQDIRGGNYEQYF; v_gene: TRBV4-3; j_gene: TRBJ2-7; abundance: -; d_gene: -
CDR3nt: TGCAGTGCTAGAGAGCGGGAGTACACCGGGGAGCTGTTTTTT; CDR3aa: CSAREREYTGELFF; v_gene: TRBV20-1; j_gene: TRBJ2-2; abundance: -; d_gene: TRBD2
CDR3nt: TGCAGCGTTGAAGAACAGGGGGGCACTGAAGCTTTCTTT; CDR3aa: CSVEEQGGTEAFF; v_gene: TRBV29-1; j_gene: TRBJ1-1; abundance: -; d_gene: TRBD1
CDR3nt: TGTGCCAGCAGTTTTGGCTCTTACACCGGGGAGCTGTTTTTT; CDR3aa: CASSFGSYTGELFF; v_gene: TRBV28; j_gene: TRBJ2-2; abundance: -; d_gene: -
CDR3nt: TGTGCCAGCAGTCGGGGAGAGGGGAACACTGAAGCTTTCTTT; CDR3aa: CASSRGEGNTEAFF; v_gene: TRBV27; j_gene: TRBJ1-1; abundance: -; d_gene: -
CDR3nt: TGTGCCAGCAGTGTGCCGGGGGATATGGGCACTGAAGCTTTCTTT; CDR3aa: CASSVPGDMGTEAFF; v_gene: TRBV12-3/TRBV12-4; j_gene: TRBJ1-1; abundance: -; d_gene: -
CDR3nt: TGCAGCGAGGCGAGTCTGAATGGCTACACCTTC; CDR3aa: CSEASLNGYTF; v_gene: TRBV29-1; j_gene: TRBJ1-2; abundance: -; d_gene: -
CDR3nt: TGTGCCAGCAGTTTTACGGGTGGAAACACCATATATTTT; CDR3aa: CASSFTGGNTIYF; v_gene: TRBV27; j_gene: TRBJ1-3; abundance: few; d_gene: -
CDR3nt: TGTGCCAGCAGCTTAGAGGCGCAAGATACGCAGTATTTT; CDR3aa: CASSLEAQDTQYF; v_gene: TRBV13; j_gene: TRBJ2-3; abundance: -; d_gene: -
CDR3nt: TGTGCCAGCAGCACCGAGGGGGGGACCAGCTACGAGCAGTACTTC; CDR3aa: CASSTEGGTSYEQYF; v_gene: TRBV13; j_gene: TRBJ2-7; abundance: -; d_gene: -
CDR3nt: TGCGCCAGCAGCTTGTTCCAGGGGAACACCGGGGAGCTGTTTTTT; CDR3aa: CASSLFQGNTGELFF; v_gene: TRBV5-1; j_gene: TRBJ2-2; abundance: -; d_gene: -
CDR3nt: TGTGCCTGGATAGGCGGCAATGAGCAGTTCTTC; CDR3aa: CAWIGGNEQFF; v_gene: TRBV30; j_gene: TRBJ2-1; abundance: -; d_gene: -
CDR3nt: TGTGCCAGCAGAAAAATCGGGACTAGCCCCTACAATGAGCAGTTCTTC; CDR3aa: CASRKIGTSPYNEQFF; v_gene: TRBV27; j_gene: TRBJ2-1; abundance: -; d_gene: TRBD2
CDR3nt: TGTGCCAGCAGTTACCTCTCCGGCGGGGCCAACGTCCTGACTTTC; CDR3aa: CASSYLSGGANVLTF; v_gene: TRBV28; j_gene: TRBJ2-6; abundance: -; d_gene: -
CDR3nt: TGTGCCAGCAGTGAAGCGGACAGGGGGTACACCATATATTTT; CDR3aa: CASSEADRGYTIYF; v_gene: TRBV2; j_gene: TRBJ1-3; abundance: -; d_gene: TRBD1
CDR3nt: TGTGCCAGCAGCTTAGACGGACCGAGCACAGATACGCAGTATTTT; CDR3aa: CASSLDGPSTDTQYF; v_gene: TRBV7-2; j_gene: TRBJ2-3; abundance: -; d_gene: -
CDR3nt: TGCGCCAGCAGCTCCGAGGGGGGGATCACTGAAGCTTTCTTT; CDR3aa: CASSSEGGITEAFF; v_gene: TRBV5-1; j_gene: TRBJ1-1; abundance: -; d_gene: -
CDR3nt: TGCGCCAGCAGCCGGCCTCGGGGAACTGAAGCTTTCTTT; CDR3aa: CASSRPRGTEAFF; v_gene: TRBV4-3; j_gene: TRBJ1-1; abundance: -; d_gene: -
CDR3nt: TGTGCCAGCAGCTTGTCCTGGGACAGGTCTAATGAAAAACTGTTTTTT; CDR3aa: CASSLSWDRSNEKLFF; v_gene: TRBV11-2; j_gene: TRBJ1-4; abundance: -; d_gene: TRBD1
CDR3nt: TGTGCCAGCAGCTTAGCTATCCTAGCGGGAGGTTACAATGAGCAGTTCTTC; CDR3aa: CASSLAILAGGYNEQFF; v_gene: TRBV7-8; j_gene: TRBJ2-1; abundance: -; d_gene: TRBD2
CDR3nt: TGTGCCAGCAGTATGGGATCCCGGGACGGTTCCTACGAGCAGTACTTC; CDR3aa: CASSMGSRDGSYEQYF; v_gene: TRBV28; j_gene: TRBJ2-7; abundance: -; d_gene: -
CDR3nt: TGTGCCAGCAGCTTAGAGCCCGGGGCTAGCGGGAATGGAGAGCAGTTCTTC; CDR3aa: CASSLEPGASGNGEQFF; v_gene: TRBV7-2; j_gene: TRBJ2-1; abundance: -; d_gene: TRBD2
CDR3nt: TGTGCCAGCGGTCTTAACCACAATGAGCAGTTCTTC; CDR3aa: CASGLNHNEQFF; v_gene: TRBV27; j_gene: TRBJ2-1; abundance: -; d_gene: -
CDR3nt: TGTGCCAGCAGCGTAGCTCAACTAGCGGACTACTACGAGCAGTACTTC; CDR3aa: CASSVAQLADYYEQYF; v_gene: TRBV9; j_gene: TRBJ2-7; abundance: -; d_gene: TRBD2
CDR3nt: TGTGCCTGGAGTCCGACAGGAGGGGGCGAGCAGTACTTC; CDR3aa: CAWSPTGGGEQYF; v_gene: TRBV30; j_gene: TRBJ2-7; abundance: -; d_gene: -
CDR3nt: TGTGCCAGCAGTTCGATAGGCAGGGGCTCCTACGAGCAGTACTTC; CDR3aa: CASSSIGRGSYEQYF; v_gene: TRBV28; j_gene: TRBJ2-7; abundance: few; d_gene: -
CDR3nt: TGCAGTGCTAAGACGATGGGACTAGCGGAAAGCGCTGCCTACAATGAGCAGTTCTTC; CDR3aa: CSAKTMGLAESAAYNEQFF; v_gene: TRBV20-1; j_gene: TRBJ2-1; abundance: -; d_gene: TRBD2
CDR3nt: TGCGCCAGCAGCCAAGATAGGGGCGGATACTCCTCTGGGGCCAACGTCCTGACTTTC; CDR3aa: CASSQDRGGYSSGANVLTF; v_gene: TRBV4-3; j_gene: TRBJ2-6; abundance: -; d_gene: -
CDR3nt: TGTGCCAGCAGCCCCCGACAGGGTCGAAACACCATATATTTT; CDR3aa: CASSPRQGRNTIYF; v_gene: TRBV5-6; j_gene: TRBJ1-3; abundance: once; d_gene: TRBD1
CDR3nt: TGTGCCAGTAGTCGGCCCCAGCATTTT; CDR3aa: CASSRPQHF; v_gene: TRBV19; j_gene: TRBJ1-5; abundance: few; d_gene: -
CDR3nt: TGCAGCGTTGTCCAGATGACATATACTCACTCTAACTATGGCTACACCTTC; CDR3aa: CSVVQMTYTHSNYGYTF; v_gene: TRBV29-1; j_gene: TRBJ1-2; abundance: -; d_gene: -
CDR3nt: TGCGCCAGCAGTGACTCCGACAGGGGTGCAGATACGCAGTATTTT; CDR3aa: CASSDSDRGADTQYF; v_gene: TRBV10-1; j_gene: TRBJ2-3; abundance: -; d_gene: TRBD1
CDR3nt: TGTGCCACCAGTGATTTCAGAGAGGACCGGAAACCTGGAAACACCATATATTTT; CDR3aa: CATSDFREDRKPGNTIYF; v_gene: TRBV24-1; j_gene: TRBJ1-3; abundance: -; d_gene: -
CDR3nt: TGTGCCAGCTCTACAGGGGTTGGGGCCAACGTCCTGACTTTC; CDR3aa: CASSTGVGANVLTF; v_gene: TRBV19; j_gene: TRBJ2-6; abundance: once; d_gene: TRBD1
CDR3nt: TGCGCCAGCAGCCAAGAGGGCCTCTCGCCCCACTACGAGCAGTACTTC; CDR3aa: CASSQEGLSPHYEQYF; v_gene: TRBV4-1; j_gene: TRBJ2-7; abundance: -; d_gene: -
CDR3nt: TGCAGCGTTGATCTACAGGGGAAGGACAATGAGCAGTTCTTC; CDR3aa: CSVDLQGKDNEQFF; v_gene: TRBV29-1; j_gene: TRBJ2-1; abundance: -; d_gene: TRBD1
CDR3nt: TGCAGTGCTAGAGAGTACCTAAGCGGGGAGTTGGAGGGCTACACCTTC; CDR3aa: CSAREYLSGELEGYTF; v_gene: TRBV20-1; j_gene: TRBJ1-2; abundance: -; d_gene: -
CDR3nt: TGTGCCAGCAGCTGGAGGGACAGGGACTACGAGCAGTACTTC; CDR3aa: CASSWRDRDYEQYF; v_gene: TRBV5-4; j_gene: TRBJ2-7; abundance: -; d_gene: TRBD1
CDR3nt: TGTGCCAGCAGCCAAGTCGGGACTAGCGGGCTCCACAATGAGCAGTTCTTC; CDR3aa: CASSQVGTSGLHNEQFF; v_gene: TRBV4-2; j_gene: TRBJ2-1; abundance: -; d_gene: TRBD2
CDR3nt: TGTGCCAGCAGTCCCTGGGGGACTGAAGCTTTCTTT; CDR3aa: CASSPWGTEAFF; v_gene: TRBV25-1; j_gene: TRBJ1-1; abundance: few; d_gene: -
CDR3nt: TGTGCCAGCAGCACCGGACTAACTTCCCCGAATGAGCAGTTCTTC; CDR3aa: CASSTGLTSPNEQFF; v_gene: TRBV5-4; j_gene: TRBJ2-1; abundance: few; d_gene: -
CDR3nt: TGTGCCAGCAGAGAAACAGGGGTCGCCGGGGAGCTGTTTTTT; CDR3aa: CASRETGVAGELFF; v_gene: TRBV9; j_gene: TRBJ2-2; abundance: -; d_gene: TRBD1
CDR3nt: TGTGCCAGCAGCAACCTAGGACAGGGCGACACTGAAGCTTTCTTT; CDR3aa: CASSNLGQGDTEAFF; v_gene: TRBV7-9; j_gene: TRBJ1-1; abundance: -; d_gene: TRBD1
CDR3nt: TGCGCCAGCAGCTTGGGGACAGGGGAGGTCTCCTACGAGCAGTACTTC; CDR3aa: CASSLGTGEVSYEQYF; v_gene: TRBV5-1; j_gene: TRBJ2-7; abundance: once; d_gene: TRBD1
CDR3nt: TGTGCCAGCAGCGCTCTTGGGGGGGCCTCCTACGAGCAGTACTTC; CDR3aa: CASSALGGASYEQYF; v_gene: TRBV2; j_gene: TRBJ2-7; abundance: -; d_gene: -
CDR3nt: TGTGCCAGCAGCCGCATACAGGGACCCACAGATACGCAGTATTTT; CDR3aa: CASSRIQGPTDTQYF; v_gene: TRBV27; j_gene: TRBJ2-3; abundance: once; d_gene: -
CDR3nt: TGTGCCAGCAGTTTGGGTCGGTCCTCTGGAAACACCATATATTTT; CDR3aa: CASSLGRSSGNTIYF; v_gene: TRBV28; j_gene: TRBJ1-3; abundance: -; d_gene: -
CDR3nt: TGTGCCAGCAGCTTAGCGGGACAAGGGACCTCCCTTAACTATGGCTACACCTTC; CDR3aa: CASSLAGQGTSLNYGYTF; v_gene: TRBV7-9; j_gene: TRBJ1-2; abundance: few; d_gene: -
CDR3nt: TGTGCCACCAGTGATGCGGGACAGGGGTCGTTCTTC; CDR3aa: CATSDAGQGSFF; v_gene: TRBV24-1; j_gene: TRBJ2-1; abundance: -; d_gene: TRBD1
CDR3nt: TGTGCCAGTAGTATTCCCGGGACCGGGGAGCTGTTTTTT; CDR3aa: CASSIPGTGELFF; v_gene: TRBV19; j_gene: TRBJ2-2; abundance: -; d_gene: -
CDR3nt: TGCAGCGTTGGCCTAGCGGGAGAATATAGCACCGGGGAGCTGTTTTTT; CDR3aa: CSVGLAGEYSTGELFF; v_gene: TRBV29-1; j_gene: TRBJ2-2; abundance: -; d_gene: TRBD2
CDR3nt: TGTGCCAGCAGTCTCAGACAGGGGCCTCAGTGGAATGAGCAGTTCTTC; CDR3aa: CASSLRQGPQWNEQFF; v_gene: TRBV12-3/TRBV12-4; j_gene: TRBJ2-1; abundance: -; d_gene: TRBD1
CDR3nt: TGTGCCAGCAGTTACGAGACTGGACGGCGGGAGTGGTACGAGCAGTACTTC; CDR3aa: CASSYETGRREWYEQYF; v_gene: TRBV6-2/TRBV6-3; j_gene: TRBJ2-7; abundance: -; d_gene: TRBD2
CDR3nt: TGCGCCAGCAGCCAACGCAACAGGGGGCATGGCTACACCTTC; CDR3aa: CASSQRNRGHGYTF; v_gene: TRBV4-3; j_gene: TRBJ1-2; abundance: -; d_gene: TRBD1